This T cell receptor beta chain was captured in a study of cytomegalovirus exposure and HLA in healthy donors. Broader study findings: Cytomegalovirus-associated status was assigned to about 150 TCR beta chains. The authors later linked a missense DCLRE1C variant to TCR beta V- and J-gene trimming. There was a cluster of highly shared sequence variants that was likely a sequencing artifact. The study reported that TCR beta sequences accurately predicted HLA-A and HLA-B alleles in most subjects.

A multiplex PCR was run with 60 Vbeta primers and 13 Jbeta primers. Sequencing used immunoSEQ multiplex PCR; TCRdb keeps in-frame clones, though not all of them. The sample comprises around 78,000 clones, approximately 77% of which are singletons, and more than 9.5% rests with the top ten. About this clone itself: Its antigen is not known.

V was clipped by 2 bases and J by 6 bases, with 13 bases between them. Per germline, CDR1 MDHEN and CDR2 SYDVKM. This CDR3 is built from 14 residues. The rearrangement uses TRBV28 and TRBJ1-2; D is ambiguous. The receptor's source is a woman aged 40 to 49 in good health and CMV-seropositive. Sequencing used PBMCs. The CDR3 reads CASSLNEWADGYTF. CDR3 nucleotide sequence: TGTGCCAGCAGTTTAAACGAGTGGGCAGATGGCTACACCTTC.